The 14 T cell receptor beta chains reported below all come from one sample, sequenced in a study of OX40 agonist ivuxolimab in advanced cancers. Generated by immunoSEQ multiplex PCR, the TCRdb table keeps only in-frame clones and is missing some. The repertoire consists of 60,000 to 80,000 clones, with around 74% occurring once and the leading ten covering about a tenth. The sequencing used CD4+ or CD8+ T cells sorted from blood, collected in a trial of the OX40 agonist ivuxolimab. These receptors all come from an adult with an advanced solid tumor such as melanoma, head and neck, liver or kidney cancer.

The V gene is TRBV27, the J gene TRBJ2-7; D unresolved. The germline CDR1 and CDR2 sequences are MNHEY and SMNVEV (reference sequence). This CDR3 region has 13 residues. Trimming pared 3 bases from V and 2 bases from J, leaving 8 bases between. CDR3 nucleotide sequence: TGTGCCAGCAGTTTTTCAGGACCCTACGAGCAGTACTTC. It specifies CASSFSGPYEQYF.

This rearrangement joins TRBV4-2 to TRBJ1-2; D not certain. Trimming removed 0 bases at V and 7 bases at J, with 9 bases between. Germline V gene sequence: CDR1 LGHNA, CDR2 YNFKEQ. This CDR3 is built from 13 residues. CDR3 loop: CASSQDWASGYTF. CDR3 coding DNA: TGTGCCAGCAGCCAAGATTGGGCCTCTGGCTACACCTTC.

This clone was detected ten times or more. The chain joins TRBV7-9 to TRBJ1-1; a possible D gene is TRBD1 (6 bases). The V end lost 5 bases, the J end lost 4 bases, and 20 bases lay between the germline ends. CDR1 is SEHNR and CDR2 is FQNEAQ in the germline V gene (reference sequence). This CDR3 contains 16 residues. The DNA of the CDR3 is TGTGCCAGCAGCCCGAGCTTAATATCGGGGGCCACTGAAGCTTTCTTT. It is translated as CASSPSLISGATEAFF. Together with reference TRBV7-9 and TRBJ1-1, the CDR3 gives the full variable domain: DTGVSQNPRHKITKRGQNVTFRCDPISEHNRLYWYRQTLGQGPEFLTYFQNEAQLEKSRLLSDRFSAERPKGSFSTLEIQRTEQGDSAMYLCASSPSLISGATEAFFGQGTRLTVV.

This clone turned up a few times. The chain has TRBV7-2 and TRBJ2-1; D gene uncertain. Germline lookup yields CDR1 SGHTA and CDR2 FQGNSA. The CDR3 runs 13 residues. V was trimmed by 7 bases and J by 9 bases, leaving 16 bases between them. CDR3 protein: CASMGTLKGEQFF. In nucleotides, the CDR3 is TGTGCCAGCATGGGCACCCTAAAGGGTGAGCAGTTCTTC.

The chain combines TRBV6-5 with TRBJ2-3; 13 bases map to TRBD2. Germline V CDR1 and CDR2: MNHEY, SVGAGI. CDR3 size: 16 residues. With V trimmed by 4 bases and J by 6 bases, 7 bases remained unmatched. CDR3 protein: CASSFGTSGILDTQYF. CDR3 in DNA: TGTGCCAGCAGTTTCGGGACTAGCGGGATTTTGGATACGCAGTATTTT.

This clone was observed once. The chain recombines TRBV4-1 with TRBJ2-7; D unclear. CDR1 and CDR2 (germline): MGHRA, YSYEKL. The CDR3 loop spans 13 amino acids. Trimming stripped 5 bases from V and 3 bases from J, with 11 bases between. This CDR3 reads CASSLRQSYEQYF. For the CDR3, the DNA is TGCGCCAGCAGCTTACGGCAGAGCTACGAGCAGTACTTC.

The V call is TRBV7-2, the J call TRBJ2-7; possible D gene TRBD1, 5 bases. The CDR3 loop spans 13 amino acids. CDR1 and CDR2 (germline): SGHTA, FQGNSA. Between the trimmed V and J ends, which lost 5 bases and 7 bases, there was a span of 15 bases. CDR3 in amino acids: CASSADIRLEQYF. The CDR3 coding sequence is TGTGCCAGCAGCGCGGACATCCGTCTGGAGCAGTACTTC. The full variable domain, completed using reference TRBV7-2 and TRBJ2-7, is GAGVSQSPSNKVTEKGKDVELRCDPISGHTALYWYRQSLGQGLEFLIYFQGNSAPDKSGLPSDRFSAERTGGSVSTLTIQRTQQEDSAVYLCASSADIRLEQYFGPGTRLTVT.

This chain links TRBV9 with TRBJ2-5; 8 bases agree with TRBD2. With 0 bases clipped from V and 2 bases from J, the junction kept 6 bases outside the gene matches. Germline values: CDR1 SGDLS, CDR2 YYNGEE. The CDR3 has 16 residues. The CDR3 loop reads CASSVVSLAEQETQYF. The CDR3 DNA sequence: TGTGCCAGCAGCGTAGTTTCACTAGCGGAACAAGAGACCCAGTACTTC.

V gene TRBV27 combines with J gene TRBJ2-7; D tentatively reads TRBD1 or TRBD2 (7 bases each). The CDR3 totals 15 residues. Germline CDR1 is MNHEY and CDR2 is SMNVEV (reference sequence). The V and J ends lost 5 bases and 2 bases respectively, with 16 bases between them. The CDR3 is CASSGFRGGPYEQYF. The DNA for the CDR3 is TGTGCCAGCAGTGGGTTCAGGGGGGGCCCCTACGAGCAGTACTTC.

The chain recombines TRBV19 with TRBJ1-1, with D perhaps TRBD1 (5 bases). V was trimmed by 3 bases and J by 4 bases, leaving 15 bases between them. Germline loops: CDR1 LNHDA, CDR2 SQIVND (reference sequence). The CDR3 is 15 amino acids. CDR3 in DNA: TGTGCCAGTAGTATTAAAGGTCTCAGGGCCACTGAAGCTTTCTTT. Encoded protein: CASSIKGLRATEAFF. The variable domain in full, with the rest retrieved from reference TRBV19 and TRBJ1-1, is DGGITQSPKYLFRKEGQNVTLSCEQNLNHDAMYWYRQDPGQGLRLIYYSQIVNDFQKGDIAEGYSVSREKKESFPLTVTSAQKNPTAFYLCASSIKGLRATEAFFGQGTRLTVV.

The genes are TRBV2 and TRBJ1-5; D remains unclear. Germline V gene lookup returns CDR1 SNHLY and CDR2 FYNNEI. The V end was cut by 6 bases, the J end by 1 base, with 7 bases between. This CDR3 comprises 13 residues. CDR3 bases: TGTGCCAGCAGGGCTGACAGCAATCAGCCCCAGCATTTT. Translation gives CASRADSNQPQHF.

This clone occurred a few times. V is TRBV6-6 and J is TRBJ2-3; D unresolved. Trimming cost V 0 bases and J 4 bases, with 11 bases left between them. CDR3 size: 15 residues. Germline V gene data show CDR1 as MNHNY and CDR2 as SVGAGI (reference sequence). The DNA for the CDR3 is TGTGCCAGCAGTTACTCGGGGTTTAGGGCAGATACGCAGTATTTT. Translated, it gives CASSYSGFRADTQYF.

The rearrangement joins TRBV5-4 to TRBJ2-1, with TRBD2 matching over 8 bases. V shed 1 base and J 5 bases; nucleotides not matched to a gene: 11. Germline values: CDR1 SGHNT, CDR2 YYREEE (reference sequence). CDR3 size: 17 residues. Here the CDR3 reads CASSLRGGMRADNEQFF. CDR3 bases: TGTGCCAGCAGCTTGCGGGGGGGGATGCGGGCCGACAATGAGCAGTTCTTC.

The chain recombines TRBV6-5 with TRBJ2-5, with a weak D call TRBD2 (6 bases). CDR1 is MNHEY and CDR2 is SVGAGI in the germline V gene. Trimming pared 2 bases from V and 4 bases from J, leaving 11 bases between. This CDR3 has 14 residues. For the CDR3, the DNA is TGTGCCAGCAGTTACCGTCTGGGGGGAGAGACCCAGTACTTC. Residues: CASSYRLGGETQYF.